The rows below give T cell receptor beta chains drawn from one sample of a study of T cells in Graves' hyperthyroidism and ophthalmopathy. TCRdb fed the multiplex PCR reads into MiXCR, producing one record per CDR3 protein. Found here are 500,000 to 700,000 distinct CDR3 sequences, over 15% of them singletons; the top ten hold 18%. Sequencing was performed on blood. These receptors were obtained from a woman aged 18-29 years with Graves' hyperthyroidism. CDR3s include the opening cysteine and the closing phenylalanine or tryptophan. The order of the fields is V gene, CDR3 protein.

>TRBV6-1
CASRPREGNQPQHF
>TRBV5-1
CASSFSGFGNTIYF
>TRBV18
CASSQGLAGGHRYEQYF
>TRBV7-2
CASSPPGGANVLTF
>TRBV19
CASTPRTAVTEAFF
>TRBV15
CATSRDSDRGLNTGELFF
>TRBV2
CASGRQGVSYEQYF
>TRBV20-1
CSAWFARGDGNQPQHF
>TRBV20-1
CSARGTRWELTDTQYF
>TRBV29-1
CSAAGVLRTSGAGKRLPSYNEQFF
>TRBV25-1
CASSAAGTRFDNEQFF
>TRBV5-1
CASSLEPPQETQYF
>TRBV27
CASSPGTGGGYEQYF
>TRBV12-3/TRBV12-4
CASSQWPVGQGYTGELFF
>TRBV6-1
CASSEERLAGTHEQFF
>TRBV3-1
CASSQGTGSLNEQFF
>TRBV7-9
CASSLSDREAFF
>TRBV3-1
CASGGLAGGMYEQYF
>TRBV29-1
CSPPARGNTEAFF
>TRBV28
CASSLGSGEKLFF
>TRBV6-2/TRBV6-3
CASISTSGRVHEQYF
>TRBV6-8
CASSYSQGVGYNEQFF
>TRBV7-9
CASGDLYEQYF
>TRBV4-3
CASSQAAHSNQPQHF
>TRBV4-3
CASSLAQSTYEQYF